This TCR beta chain comes out of a study of tumour-infiltrating T cells in Burkitt lymphoma (dated by TCRdb to about 2020). For the study in its entirety: TCR repertoire data were compared against clinical outcome, and productive clonality predicted overall survival and progression-free survival independently of established prognostic factors such as age at diagnosis.

Libraries came from the immunoSEQ multiplex PCR assay. The clones in this table, taken by TCRdb from immuneACCESS, are in-frame only. Not every clone is retained; where verified, under half of the shortfall comes from an unresolved V gene, and the cause of the rest is unknown. The sample has 11,000 to 15,000 clones on record, 30% of them singletons. Approximately 6% of the sample lies in the top ten. A single count supports this clone. Its binding antigen is unknown. No much larger clone is present one base from it, and per-base qualities are unavailable. Sequenced input: tumor tissue. The source of this sequence is a human donor with diffuse large B-cell lymphoma.

The CDR3 is CASSPMTGAGNTIYF. The nucleotides are TGTGCCAGCAGTCCGATGACAGGGGCAGGAAACACCATATATTTT. This chain joins TRBV27 to TRBJ1-3; the junction holds 8 bases that match TRBD1. The CDR1 and CDR2 encoded by the germline V gene (reference sequence) are MNHEY and SMNVEV. Ends trimmed: V by 5 bases, J by 4 bases; bases unmatched to a gene: 7. The CDR3 starts with the cysteine, ends with the phenylalanine, and has 15 residues. The sequence is cut down to CDR3 DNA, 45 bases in frame from base 1.